The sequence of this TCR beta chain was determined in a study of a mutant IDH1 vaccine in newly diagnosed glioma. As concerns this clone: Its antigen is unidentified.

The repertoire was sequenced with immunoSEQ multiplex PCR; TCRdb's copy has only in-frame clones and lacks some. The sample lists around 30,000 clones; over 80% were seen once. The time point is: week 23, last vaccination. The study gave 300 ug of mutant IDH1 20-mer peptide per vaccine dose, with topical imiquimod. Donors harbored newly found WHO grade 3 or 4 IDH1-mutant, ATRX-lost astrocytomas. The CDR3 totals 13 residues. The junction had 2 bases not matched to a gene; V was cut back by 2 bases and J by 4 bases. Germline V gene sequence: CDR1 LNHDA, CDR2 SQIVND (reference sequence). The chain joins TRBV19 to TRBJ2-7; 7 bases agree with TRBD1. Here the sequenced sample was PBMCs, taken from a glioma patient whose treatment included an IDH1 peptide vaccine. The source of this sequence is a woman between 18 and 29 years old with glioma. This CDR3 reads CASSIQGDYEQYF. Here the CDR3 DNA reads TGTGCCAGTAGTATACAGGGGGATTACGAGCAGTACTTC. The full variable domain, rest sourced from reference TRBV19 and TRBJ2-7, is DGGITQSPKYLFRKEGQNVTLSCEQNLNHDAMYWYRQDPGQGLRLIYYSQIVNDFQKGDIAEGYSVSREKKESFPLTVTSAQKNPTAFYLCASSIQGDYEQYFGPGTRLTVT.